Reported below is one T cell receptor (beta chain). The antigen remains undetermined. A CD45RO-CCR7+CD27+CD95- phenotype identified naive CD8+ T cells. This entry belongs to a study of CXCR3-negative and CXCR3-positive naive CD8 T cells. CDR1 and CDR2 from the germline V gene are KGHSH and LQKENI. The CDR3 totals 15 residues. Study-wide results and caveats: Comparison of naive cells showed more hydrophobic TRB CDR3s in CXCR3-positive than in CXCR3-negative naive cells. Unlike memory cells, which differed, naive CXCR3-negative and CXCR3-positive cells had similar TRBV-TRBJ usage.

Libraries of TRB cDNA were made by 5' RACE and carried UMIs. With the 5' RACE reads reprocessed, TCRdb shows one record per CDR3 protein and no DNA. Listed are approximately 88,000 distinct CDR3 sequences; around 0.58% falls within the top ten. Sequenced input: naive CXCR3+ CD8+ T cells from blood. As for subset: CD45RO-CCR7+CD27+CD95- naive CD8+ T cells expressing CXCR3 (TNR3+). The V call is TRBV18, the J call TRBJ2-3; TCRdb proposes TRBD1, but this gene call is untestable without DNA. This sequence originates from a human donor in good health. Some clones in this sample may be carry-over from other donors' samples. Here the CDR3 reads CASSPGQGTTDTQYF.